The 23 T cell receptor beta chains given below trace back to one sample, sequenced in a study of CD8 T cells in Susac syndrome. A quantity of about 0.5 to 1 ug RNA underwent reverse transcription using random hexamers. TCRdb fed the immunoSEQ multiplex PCR reads into MiXCR, producing one record per CDR3 protein. The table includes under 200,000 distinct CDR3 sequences, roughly 92% detected once. The sequenced material came from CD4+ T cells from PBMCs. These receptors all come from a human donor in good health.

The chain couples TRBV2 to TRBJ2-7, with D possibly called TRBD1 or TRBD2 (6 bases each). The V end lost 6 bases, the J end lost 4 bases, and 19 bases lay between the germline ends. Looked up from germline, CDR1 is SNHLY and CDR2 is FYNNEI. The CDR3 sequence is 15 residues long. The CDR3 DNA reads TGTGCCAGCAGCCCGACAGGCTGGGGGGCTTACGAGCAGTACGTC. It specifies CASSPTGWGAYEQYV.

This chain connects TRBV28 to TRBJ1-5; D perhaps matches TRBD1 (5 bases). Germline values: CDR1 MDHEN, CDR2 SYDVKM. This CDR3 region has 18 residues. V was pared by 7 bases and J by 2 bases, with 24 bases between. The DNA for the CDR3 is TGTGCCAGCACCTTATCACTTACAGGCGGTTTCGGCAATCAGCCCCAGCATTTT. Its protein product is CASTLSLTGGFGNQPQHF.

The V call is TRBV12-3 or TRBV12-4, the J call TRBJ2-2, with 7 bases aligning to TRBD1. With V trimmed by 6 bases and J by 6 bases, 1 base remained unmatched. The CDR3 contains 12 residues. CDR3 residues: CASRDRAGELFF. In DNA, the CDR3 is TGTGCCAGCAGAGACAGGGCCGGGGAGCTGTTTTTT.

This rearrangement joins TRBV28 to TRBJ2-3; 12 nucleotides agree with TRBD1. CDR3 length equals 16 residues. Germline V gene sequence: CDR1 MDHEN, CDR2 SYDVKM. The trim removed 3 bases at V and 6 bases at J, leaving 7 bases unmatched. Here the CDR3 DNA reads TGTGCCAGCAGTTTGACGGGACAGGGGGCGGGTGATACGCAGTATTTT. Protein product: CASSLTGQGAGDTQYF. The full variable domain, rest sourced from reference TRBV28 and TRBJ2-3, is DVKVTQSSRYLVKRTGEKVFLECVQDMDHENMFWYRQDPGLGLRLIYFSYDVKMKEKGDIPEGYSVSREKKERFSLILESASTNQTSMYLCASSLTGQGAGDTQYFGPGTRLTVL.

This clonotype was counted only a few times. The rearrangement joins TRBV12-3 or TRBV12-4 to TRBJ1-1; possible D gene TRBD1, 6 bases. V was shortened by 3 bases and J by 0 bases, with 8 bases between the two germline ends. The CDR3 consists of 14 residues. The CDR3 bases are TGTGCCAGCAGTTTTAACAGGGTGAACACTGAAGCTTTCTTT. The encoded protein is CASSFNRVNTEAFF.

The chain uses TRBV27 and TRBJ1-2; a possible D gene is TRBD1 (6 bases). CDR3 length: 17 residues. From germline, CDR1 is MNHEY and CDR2 SMNVEV (reference sequence). V lost 5 bases and J 0 bases, leaving 19 bases between the germline ends. The CDR3 is CASSPGQGLSTNYGYTF. DNA for the CDR3: TGTGCCAGCAGTCCGGGACAAGGTTTATCTACTAACTATGGCTACACCTTC.

The chain is built from TRBV7-9 and TRBJ2-1; 8 nucleotides match TRBD1. The junction had 8 bases not matched to a gene; V was cut back by 5 bases and J by 5 bases. CDR1 and CDR2 from the germline V gene are SEHNR and FQNEAQ (reference sequence). The CDR3 extends over 15 amino acids. CDR3 DNA sequence: TGTGCCAGCAGCCTGGGCGGGACAGGAGACAATGAGCAGTTCTTC. Translation gives CASSLGGTGDNEQFF.

The rearrangement joins TRBV19 to TRBJ1-5; D not certain. Germline-derived CDR1 and CDR2 are LNHDA and SQIVND (reference sequence). The CDR3 is made up of 14 amino acids. V was trimmed by 8 bases and J by 3 bases, leaving 14 bases between them. CDR3 residues: CASAIKGFNQPQHF. CDR3 in DNA: TGTGCCAGTGCGATCAAGGGTTTCAATCAGCCCCAGCATTTT.

The V gene is TRBV11-1, the J gene TRBJ1-1; D is uncertain. The CDR3 totals 11 residues. In germline, CDR1 is SGHAT, CDR2 FQDESV (reference sequence). The V end lost 4 bases, the J end lost 11 bases, and 11 bases lay between the germline ends. The chain's CDR3 is CASSSHDNAFF. CDR3 bases: TGTGCCAGCAGCTCTCACGACAATGCTTTCTTT.

In its sample, this clonotype was seen once. J is TRBJ1-1 and V is TRBV29-1; D unclear. The CDR3 consists of 12 residues. Germline loops: CDR1 SQVTM, CDR2 ANQGSEA. V shed 8 bases and J shed 1 base, with 11 bases lying between them. CDR3 in DNA: TGCAGCCGGACGGCCAGGAACACTGAAGCTTTCTTT. It is translated as CSRTARNTEAFF.

This chain joins TRBV28 and TRBJ2-1; 8 bases are a match to TRBD2. Germline V gene sequence: CDR1 MDHEN, CDR2 SYDVKM. This CDR3 has 14 residues. The V segment lost 7 bases and the J segment 5 bases; nucleotides outside the gene matches: 7. The CDR3 nucleotides are TGTGCCAGCATGGGACTAGGGACGCACAATGAGCAGTTCTTC. Translating gives CASMGLGTHNEQFF.

The genes are TRBV7-2 and TRBJ1-6; no firm D call. V lost 5 bases, J lost 4 bases, and 3 bases lay in between. Germline values: CDR1 SGHTA, CDR2 FQGNSA. The CDR3 extends over 12 amino acids. For the CDR3, the DNA is TGTGCCAGCAGCCGGTATAATTCACCCCTCCACTTT. It encodes CASSRYNSPLHF.

This clonotype was found a few times. This chain connects TRBV3-1 to TRBJ1-2; possible D gene TRBD1, 5 bases. The germline V gene has CDR1 LGHDT and CDR2 YNNKEL (reference sequence). Trimming took off 0 bases at V and 2 bases at J, with 10 bases between the two ends. The length of the CDR3 is 15 residues. The CDR3 coding sequence is TGTGCCAGCAGCCAAGAAGAGGGGCGGAACTATGGCTACACCTTC. Translating it yields CASSQEEGRNYGYTF.

Turning to this clonotype: An end of the junction does not agree with germline; a read error may underlie this. The genes are TRBV20-1 and TRBJ2-5, with D tentatively TRBD1 or TRBD2 (5 bases each). The CDR3 extends over 15 amino acids. Germline V CDR1 and CDR2: DFQATT, SNEGSKA (reference sequence). CDR3 bases: TGCAGTGCCAGAGTGGTGGCAGGGAGTCAAGAGACCCAGTACTTC. Encoded protein: CSARVVAGSQETQYF.

CDR3 region: CASSVRQATYGYTF. The CDR3 bases are TGTGCCAGCAGCGTAAGACAGGCGACCTATGGCTACACCTTC. The chain recombines TRBV7-9 with TRBJ1-2, with D perhaps matching TRBD1 (6 bases). V was shortened by 5 bases and J by 4 bases, with 14 bases between the two germline ends. The CDR3 loop spans 14 amino acids. Germline assignment: CDR1 SEHNR and CDR2 FQNEAQ (reference sequence). The variable domain in full, with the rest retrieved from reference TRBV7-9 and TRBJ1-2, is DTGVSQNPRHKITKRGQNVTFRCDPISEHNRLYWYRQTLGQGPEFLTYFQNEAQLEKSRLLSDRFSAERPKGSFSTLEIQRTEQGDSAMYLCASSVRQATYGYTFGSGTRLTVV.

The chain employs TRBV12-3 or TRBV12-4 and TRBJ1-1; maybe TRBD1 (6 bases). This CDR3 is built from 13 residues. V was shortened by 5 bases and J by 6 bases, with 13 bases between the two germline ends. The CDR3 DNA sequence: TGTGCCAGCAGTCTTCGACAGGCCTCTGAAGCTTTCTTT. This sequence encodes CASSLRQASEAFF.

The rearrangement links TRBV10-2 to TRBJ1-6, with TRBD1 as a possible D gene (6 bases). Trimming pared 5 bases from V and 9 bases from J, leaving 14 bases between. Per the germline V gene, CDR1 is WSHSY and CDR2 is SAAADI. This CDR3 is 14 amino acids long. Here the CDR3 DNA reads TGCGCCAGCAGTAGGGACATGGATCGTTCACCCCTCCACTTT. Its translation: CASSRDMDRSPLHF.

For the CDR3, the DNA is TGTGCCAGCAGCTCGGGACTGCACTCTGGAAACACCATATATTTT. It is translated as CASSSGLHSGNTIYF. The genes are TRBV11-2 and TRBJ1-3; TRBD1 is a possible D gene (5 bases). V was pared by 4 bases and J by 0 bases, with 10 bases between. This CDR3 contains 15 residues. Germline values: CDR1 SGHAT, CDR2 FQNNGV.

The rearrangement links TRBV9 to TRBJ1-2; weak D call: TRBD1 (6 bases). Trimming took off 0 bases at V and 8 bases at J, with 14 bases between the two ends. The germline V gene has CDR1 SGDLS and CDR2 YYNGEE. The CDR3 length is 14 residues. The DNA for the CDR3 is TGTGCCAGCAGCGTAGCTGCGGGGGCGGGCGGCTACACCTTC. This encodes CASSVAAGAGGYTF.

The chain is built from TRBV5-1 and TRBJ1-5, with D perhaps TRBD1 (5 bases). The CDR3 is made up of 14 amino acids. The V gene's germline CDR1 is SGHRS and CDR2 YFSETQ. Trimming left V 3 bases short and J 6 bases short, with 13 bases between. In DNA form, the CDR3 reads TGCGCCAGCAGCTCGGGGGAAGCAGGTCAGCCCCAGCATTTT. This translates into CASSSGEAGQPQHF.

The CDR3 DNA sequence: TGTGCCTGGAGGGTATTGGACATCTTAGCGGTCCTCCACTTT. Protein: CAWRVLDILAVLHF. The chain recombines TRBV30 with TRBJ1-6; TRBD1 might be the D (5 bases). This CDR3 spans 14 amino acids. Germline V gene lookup returns CDR1 GTSNPN and CDR2 SVGIG (reference sequence). V dropped 3 bases and J dropped 15 bases, with 21 bases sitting between them.

The chain links TRBV14 to TRBJ1-4; D gene unclear. CDR3 length: 13 amino acids. V lost 3 bases and J 10 bases, leaving 12 bases between the germline ends. The germline gives CDR1 SGHDN, CDR2 FVKESK. In DNA, the CDR3 is TGTGCCAGCAGCCAGAGGGCGTTGGGAAAACTGTTTTTT. Its protein is CASSQRALGKLFF.

This chain connects TRBV18 to TRBJ2-3, with 8 bases aligning to TRBD2. Germline CDR1 and CDR2: KGHSH and LQKENI. J lost 3 bases, V lost 3 bases, and 8 bases had no gene match. This CDR3 contains 16 residues. CDR3 sequence reads: CASSPLSGGPTDTQYF. The CDR3 DNA sequence: TGTGCCAGCTCACCTCTAAGCGGGGGCCCTACAGATACGCAGTATTTT.